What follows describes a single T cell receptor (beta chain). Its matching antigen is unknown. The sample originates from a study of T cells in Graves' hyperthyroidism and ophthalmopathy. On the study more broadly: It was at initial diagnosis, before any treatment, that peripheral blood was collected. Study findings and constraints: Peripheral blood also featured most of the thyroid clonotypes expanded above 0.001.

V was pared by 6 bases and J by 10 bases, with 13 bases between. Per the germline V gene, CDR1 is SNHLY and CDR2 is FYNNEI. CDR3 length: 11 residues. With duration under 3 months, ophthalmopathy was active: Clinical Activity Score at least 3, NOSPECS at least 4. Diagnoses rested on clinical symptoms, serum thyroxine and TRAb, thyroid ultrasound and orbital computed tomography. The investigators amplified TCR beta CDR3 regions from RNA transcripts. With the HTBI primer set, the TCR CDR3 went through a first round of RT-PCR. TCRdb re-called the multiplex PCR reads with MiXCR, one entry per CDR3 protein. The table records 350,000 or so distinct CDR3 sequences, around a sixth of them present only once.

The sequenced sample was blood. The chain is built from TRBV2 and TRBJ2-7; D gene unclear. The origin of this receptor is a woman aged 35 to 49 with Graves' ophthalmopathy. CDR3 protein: CASSPFGDQYF. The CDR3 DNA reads TGTGCCAGCAGCCCATTTGGGGATCAGTACTTC.